These 23 T cell receptor beta chains came from one sample sequenced in a study of beta chain features in type 1 diabetes. Study-wide results and caveats: Moderately but significantly shorter TCRB CDR3s were found in Type 1 diabetes patients in all four CD4+ subsets.

Their target antigens are unknown. Sequenced material consisted of expressed TCRB transcripts (all of the isolated RNA was reverse transcribed). Sequenced by immunoSEQ multiplex PCR; TCRdb stores in-frame clones only, minus some. Among more than 100,000 clones, approximately 30% were seen once, and the ten largest hold 0.5% to 0.6%. The sample was central memory CD4+ T cells from blood. The receptors were sampled from a woman in her late teens or twenties with type 1 diabetes.

This rearrangement joins TRBV27 to TRBJ2-7; 9 bases match TRBD2. After removal of 2 bases from V and 7 bases from J, the junction contained 24 bases not matched to a gene. The CDR3 totals 20 residues. Germline V CDR1 and CDR2: MNHEY, SMNVEV (reference sequence). DNA for the CDR3: TGTGCCAGCAGTTTACGGTCGCCAACAACTCGACTAGCGGTGCCCTTGGAGCAGTACTTC. Its translation is CASSLRSPTTRLAVPLEQYF.

This clone was detected only once. The chain uses TRBV19 and TRBJ2-3, with D possibly being TRBD2 (5 bases). The CDR3 is made up of 13 amino acids. Trimming removed 7 bases from V and 2 bases from J, with 10 bases in between. Germline assignment: CDR1 LNHDA and CDR2 SQIVND (reference sequence). This chain's CDR3 is CASTGGLTDTQYF. CDR3 sequence (DNA): TGTGCCAGTACTGGAGGACTCACAGATACGCAGTATTTT.

V gene TRBV2 combines with J gene TRBJ1-1, with unresolved D. The CDR3 sequence is 13 residues long. In germline, CDR1 is SNHLY, CDR2 FYNNEI. V was cut by 6 bases and J by 0 bases, with 8 bases left in between. As DNA, the CDR3 is TGTGCCAGCAGGATACAGATGAACACTGAAGCTTTCTTT. It specifies CASRIQMNTEAFF. Complete variable domain (other parts from reference TRBV2 and TRBJ1-1): EPEVTQTPSHQVTQMGQEVILRCVPISNHLYFYWYRQILGQKVEFLVSFYNNEISEKSEIFDDQFSVERPDGSNFTLKIRSTKLEDSAMYFCASRIQMNTEAFFGQGTRLTVV.

The sample holds a few counts of this clone. This chain connects TRBV28 to TRBJ1-2, with a possible D match to TRBD1 (5 bases). Deletions cut 1 base from V and 4 bases from J, with 10 bases between. This CDR3 contains 14 residues. The germline CDR1 and CDR2 sequences are MDHEN and SYDVKM. The CDR3 here is CASSLSGYGYGYTF. In nucleotides, the CDR3 is TGTGCCAGCAGTTTATCAGGGTACGGCTATGGCTACACCTTC.

The chain is built from TRBV10-2 and TRBJ2-7, with D possibly being TRBD1 or TRBD2 (5 bases each). V dropped 2 bases and J dropped 6 bases, with 8 bases sitting between them. CDR1 is WSHSY and CDR2 is SAAADI in the germline V gene. The CDR3 spans 12 residues. CDR3: CASSEPGGEQYV. CDR3 nucleotides: TGCGCCAGCAGTGAGCCTGGGGGCGAGCAGTACGTC.

DNA for the CDR3: TGCGCCAGCAGCGTAACAGGGGATACGCAGTATTTT. This gives the protein CASSVTGDTQYF. The chain links TRBV5-1 to TRBJ2-3, with a tentative D call TRBD1 (6 bases). V gave up 4 bases and J gave up 6 bases, with 9 bases separating them. This CDR3 contains 12 residues. The germline CDR1 and CDR2 sequences are SGHRS and YFSETQ. The whole variable domain, remainder taken from reference TRBV5-1 and TRBJ2-3, is KAGVTQTPRYLIKTRGQQVTLSCSPISGHRSVSWYQQTPGQGLQFLFEYFSETQRNKGNFPGRFSGRQFSNSRSEMNVSTLELGDSALYLCASSVTGDTQYFGPGTRLTVL.

The V and J genes are TRBV7-9 and TRBJ1-1, with D uncertain. Trimming stripped 5 bases from V and 1 base from J, with 14 bases between. The CDR3 loop spans 15 amino acids. Germline V CDR1 and CDR2: SEHNR, FQNEAQ (reference sequence). For the CDR3, the DNA is TGTGCCAGCAGCCGAGAGGAGTCTCAGAACACTGAAGCTTTCTTT. Amino acids: CASSREESQNTEAFF.

The V gene is TRBV23-1, the J gene TRBJ1-1; TRBD1 might be the D (5 bases). TRBV23-1 is noted as an ORF with a role that remains uncertain. The ends were cut back, 0 bases at V and 3 bases at J, with 20 bases in the middle. The CDR3 consists of 18 residues. The CDR3 bases are TGCGCCAGCAGTCAATCGTGCAGGGCAAAGCGAATGGACACTGAAGCTTTCTTT. It yields the protein CASSQSCRAKRMDTEAFF.

This sequence joins TRBV11-3 and TRBJ2-1; TRBD1 agrees at 7 bases. Germline loops: CDR1 SGHNT, CDR2 YENEEA. CDR3 length: 14 residues. After removal of 1 base from V and 4 bases from J, the junction contained 1 base not matched to a gene. CDR3 coding DNA: TGTGCCAGCAGCTTAGGACAGGGTTACAATGAGCAGTTCTTC. It specifies CASSLGQGYNEQFF.

The V and J genes are TRBV28 and TRBJ2-4; the D gene is possibly TRBD1 (6 bases). V lost 8 bases and J 2 bases, leaving 13 bases between the germline ends. Germline V gene lookup returns CDR1 MDHEN and CDR2 SYDVKM. There are 14 residues in the CDR3. CDR3: CASRWGQSKNIQYF. CDR3 DNA sequence: TGTGCCAGCCGCTGGGGGCAGTCCAAAAACATTCAGTACTTC.

This chain connects TRBV6-7 to TRBJ2-7; D gene ambiguous. TRBV6-7 is annotated as an ORF whose role is uncertain. The CDR3 runs to 15 residues. V was pared by 2 bases and J by 3 bases, with 14 bases between. This chain's CDR3 is CASSYPNQHSYEQYF. The CDR3 region has the DNA TGTGCCAGCAGTTACCCGAATCAACACAGCTACGAGCAGTACTTC.

This chain joins TRBV30 and TRBJ1-5; TRBD1 might be the D (6 bases). V was shortened by 5 bases and J by 3 bases, with 11 bases between the two germline ends. The CDR3 extends over 13 amino acids. Germline CDR1 and CDR2: GTSNPN and SVGIG (reference sequence). CDR3 loop: CAWGDTFNQPQHF. The DNA of the CDR3 is TGTGCCTGGGGGGACACCTTCAATCAGCCCCAGCATTTT.

The gene calls are TRBV19 and TRBJ1-2; 7 nucleotides line up with TRBD1. This CDR3 region has 16 residues. Germline CDR1 reads LNHDA; CDR2 reads SQIVND (reference sequence). The ends lost 8 bases at V and 4 bases at J; junction bases unmatched: 16. The CDR3 bases are TGTGCCAGTTGGGACAGTGGGGGGACTCGGAGCTATGGCTACACCTTC. It specifies CASWDSGGTRSYGYTF.

This clone was detected a few times. The V call is TRBV7-2, the J call TRBJ2-6; D may be TRBD2 (6 bases). The CDR3 loop spans 15 amino acids. V was pared by 3 bases and J by 2 bases, with 8 bases between. From germline, CDR1 is SGHTA and CDR2 FQGNSA. The CDR3 here is CASSLSGAGANVLTF. The DNA of the CDR3 is TGTGCCAGCAGCTTGTCGGGGGCTGGGGCCAACGTCCTGACTTTC.

The chain joins TRBV18 to TRBJ2-5, with 9 bases that match TRBD1. The germline V gene has CDR1 KGHSH and CDR2 LQKENI. Trimming removed 1 base from V and 0 bases from J; junction bases left unmatched: 3. This CDR3 region has 16 residues. The CDR3 DNA reads TGTGCCAGCTCACCACTCGGACAGGGGAACCAAGAGACCCAGTACTTC. This gives the protein CASSPLGQGNQETQYF. Filled out from reference TRBV18 and TRBJ2-5, the complete variable domain reads NAGVMQNPRHLVRRRGQEARLRCSPMKGHSHVYWYRQLPEEGLKFMVYLQKENIIDESGMPKERFSAEFPKEGPSILRIQQVVRGDSAAYFCASSPLGQGNQETQYFGPGTRLLVL.

This clone was seen only a few times. The rearrangement uses TRBV27 and TRBJ1-1; no definite D call. Trimming shortened V by 4 bases and J by 0 bases, and 9 bases separated the two germline ends. From germline, CDR1 is MNHEY and CDR2 SMNVEV (reference sequence). There are 14 residues in the CDR3. The CDR3 nucleotides are TGTGCCAGCAGTTGGAACAGCCTGAACACTGAAGCTTTCTTT. Protein product: CASSWNSLNTEAFF.

This clone was observed a handful of times. This chain connects TRBV28 to TRBJ1-4; 7 bases agree with TRBD1. After removal of 5 bases from V and 11 bases from J, the junction contained 14 bases not matched to a gene. The CDR3 runs 15 residues. Looked up from germline, CDR1 is MDHEN and CDR2 is SYDVKM. The CDR3 nucleotides are TGTGCCAGCAGTCAACCTACAGGGGCGGCTGGGAAACTGTTTTTT. This gives the protein CASSQPTGAAGKLFF.

This clone was seen only a few times. This sequence joins TRBV6-5 and TRBJ1-4; D possibly corresponds to TRBD1 (5 bases). The germline gives CDR1 MNHEY, CDR2 SVGAGI. Trimming took 0 bases from V and 3 from J, leaving 8 bases between them. There are 15 residues in the CDR3. Here the CDR3 DNA reads TGTGCCAGCAGTTACTCAGCGGGGGCTAATGAAAAACTGTTTTTT. This codes for CASSYSAGANEKLFF.

There are a few counts of this clone. The chain combines TRBV2 with TRBJ2-7, with a weak D call TRBD2 (5 bases). The CDR3 is made up of 14 amino acids. Trimming took 5 bases from V and 0 from J, leaving 11 bases between them. Germline CDR1 and CDR2: SNHLY and FYNNEI. The CDR3 spells CASSNRGSSYEQYF. In nucleotides, the CDR3 is TGTGCCAGCAGTAATCGGGGAAGCTCCTACGAGCAGTACTTC.

This clone has a handful of counts. The V and J genes are TRBV25-1 and TRBJ1-1; possible D gene TRBD1, 6 bases. The germline V gene has CDR1 MGHDK and CDR2 SYGVNS. The CDR3 loop spans 14 amino acids. The V end lost 2 bases, the J end lost 2 bases, and 9 bases lay between the germline ends. CDR3 DNA sequence: TGTGCCAGCAGTGAACTGGACAGCAACACTGAAGCTTTCTTT. Protein: CASSELDSNTEAFF.

The CDR3 loop is CASSRGTTEAFF. The CDR3 DNA reads TGTGCCAGCAGTCGGGGAACCACTGAAGCTTTCTTT. V and J are TRBV6-6 and TRBJ1-1; D is unresolved. The CDR3 runs 12 residues. CDR1 is MNHNY, CDR2 SVGAGI, per germline (reference sequence). V lost 5 bases and J 4 bases, leaving 8 bases between the germline ends.

This clone was seen a few times. The chain carries TRBV30 and TRBJ2-5, with D perhaps matching TRBD2 (6 bases). Trimming cost V 4 bases and J 5 bases, with 14 bases left between them. Germline lookup yields CDR1 GTSNPN and CDR2 SVGIG (reference sequence). The CDR3 has 13 residues. The CDR3 region has the DNA TGTGCCTGGATGGCGGGACTGCGGGAGACCCAGTACTTC. Protein product: CAWMAGLRETQYF.

V is TRBV19 and J is TRBJ2-3; D call uncertain. Germline CDR1 and CDR2: LNHDA and SQIVND (reference sequence). The CDR3 spans 14 residues. V lost 7 bases and J lost 1, with 12 bases in between. DNA for the CDR3: TGTGCCAGTAATCAATTCCGGGGCACAGATACGCAGTATTTT. Residues: CASNQFRGTDTQYF.